Listed here are 8 T cell receptor beta chains from one sample, sequenced in a study of T cells in Graves' hyperthyroidism and ophthalmopathy. TCR beta CDR3 regions were amplified from RNA. HTBI primers were employed in a first-round RT-PCR of the TCR CDR3. TCRdb re-called the multiplex PCR reads through MiXCR, storing one row per CDR3 protein. The profile shows 300,000 to 450,000 distinct CDR3 sequences, about 16% of them singletons. Sequencing input: blood. These receptors came from a woman in her thirties with Graves' hyperthyroidism.

The chain links TRBV2 to TRBJ2-7; no definite D call. This CDR3 comprises 14 residues. V was pared by 7 bases and J by 2 bases, with 15 bases between. Germline V gene lookup returns CDR1 SNHLY and CDR2 FYNNEI. CDR3 amino acids: CASTREWGPYEQYF. The CDR3 DNA reads as TGTGCCAGCACGCGCGAGTGGGGTCCCTACGAGCAGTACTTC. Full variable domain (outside the CDR3, taken from reference TRBV2 and TRBJ2-7): EPEVTQTPSHQVTQMGQEVILRCVPISNHLYFYWYRQILGQKVEFLVSFYNNEISEKSEIFDDQFSVERPDGSNFTLKIRSTKLEDSAMYFCASTREWGPYEQYFGPGTRLTVT.

In this sample, this clonotype turned up many times. The chain links TRBV6-1 to TRBJ2-1, with D perhaps being TRBD1 or TRBD2 (5 bases each). Germline loops: CDR1 MNHNS, CDR2 SASEGT. This CDR3 has 15 amino acids. Trimming left V 6 bases short and J 4 bases short, with 16 bases between. The CDR3 sequence: CASSRGASWYNEQFF. Written as DNA, the CDR3 is TGTGCCAGCAGCCGAGGGGCTAGTTGGTACAATGAGCAGTTCTTC.

This clonotype appeared many times. This chain uses TRBV5-6 with TRBJ1-1, with D unresolved. Germline lookup yields CDR1 SGHDT and CDR2 YYEEEE. Trimming stripped 3 bases from V and 3 bases from J, with 15 bases between. The CDR3 has 15 amino acids. DNA for the CDR3: TGTGCCAGCAGCTCAGGATGGGTTGTGGACACTGAAGCTTTCTTT. Its translation is CASSSGWVVDTEAFF. The full variable domain, its missing parts supplied by reference TRBV5-6 and TRBJ1-1, is DAGVTQSPTHLIKTRGQQVTLRCSPKSGHDTVSWYQQALGQGPQFIFQYYEEEERQRGNFPDRFSGHQFPNYSSELNVNALLLGDSALYLCASSSGWVVDTEAFFGQGTRLTVV.

The chain carries TRBV7-9 and TRBJ2-7, with D unclear. Germline V gene sequence: CDR1 SEHNR, CDR2 FQNEAQ (reference sequence). V was clipped by 8 bases and J by 2 bases, with 16 bases between them. CDR3 length: 14 amino acids. This chain's CDR3 is CASVGLTATYEQYF. In DNA form, the CDR3 reads TGTGCCAGCGTGGGTCTAACAGCTACCTACGAGCAGTACTTC.

The sample holds a few counts of this clonotype. V is TRBV6-2 or TRBV6-3 and J is TRBJ2-2; 11 bases map to TRBD2. CDR1 is MNHEY, CDR2 SVGEGT, per germline. V lost 2 bases, J lost 4 bases, and 3 bases stayed unmatched. The CDR3 spans 16 residues. The CDR3 sequence: CASSYRLAGSTGELFF. In DNA form, the CDR3 reads TGTGCCAGCAGTTACCGACTAGCGGGGAGCACCGGGGAGCTGTTTTTT.

This clonotype was recorded at least ten times. The V and J genes are TRBV5-1 and TRBJ2-7; TRBD2 agrees at 13 bases. V trimming: 2 bases; J trimming: 5 bases; junction bases outside the gene matches: 4. The CDR3 is 15 residues long. Germline V CDR1 and CDR2: SGHRS, YFSETQ. The CDR3 DNA is TGCGCCAGCAGCTTTGGGGGACTAGCGGGAAACGAGCAGTACTTC. Amino acid sequence: CASSFGGLAGNEQYF.

This chain links TRBV25-1 with TRBJ2-1; 9 positions match TRBD1. This CDR3 is 14 amino acids long. The germline gives CDR1 MGHDK, CDR2 SYGVNS. With 6 bases clipped from V and 5 bases from J, the junction kept 5 bases outside the gene matches. The CDR3: CASSDRGGNNEQFF. The DNA for the CDR3 is TGTGCCAGCAGCGACAGGGGGGGCAACAATGAGCAGTTCTTC.

This clonotype was recorded a few times. The CDR3 sequence is CASRAGTGSYNEQFF. CDR3 nucleotides: TGTGCCAGCAGGGCCGGGACAGGCTCCTACAATGAGCAGTTCTTC. The rearrangement uses TRBV28 and TRBJ2-1, with TRBD1 identical over 8 bases. J gave up 0 bases and V 6 bases, and 4 bases lay outside the gene matches. Per germline, CDR1 MDHEN and CDR2 SYDVKM. The length of the CDR3 is 15 residues.